Below are 7 T cell receptor beta chains sequenced from a single sample in a study of control samples from healthy donors and cancer patients. TCRdb's table, derived via immunoSEQ multiplex PCR, lists solely in-frame clones and lacks some. The sample lists about 63,000 clones; 85% were seen once. Source material: blood. Receptor source: a man aged 35 to 55 in good health.

The chain links TRBV3-1 (or the pseudogene TRBV3-2) to TRBJ2-3; D is perhaps TRBD1 (6 bases). V was clipped by 0 bases and J by 7 bases, with 14 bases between them. This CDR3 contains 15 residues. Germline-derived CDR1 and CDR2 are LGHDT and YNNKEL (reference sequence). As DNA, the CDR3 is TGTGCCAGCAGCCAAGACCCAGGGGTTTTAAATACGCAGTATTTT. Amino acid sequence: CASSQDPGVLNTQYF.

The chain couples TRBV6-5 to TRBJ1-2; the match to TRBD1 covers 7 bases. The germline V gene has CDR1 MNHEY and CDR2 SVGAGI. There are 15 residues in the CDR3. V lost 6 bases and J lost 2; bases outside the gene matches: 9. The CDR3 DNA follows: TGTGCCAGCAGACCCCCGGGACAGCCAAACTATGGCTACACCTTC. This codes for CASRPPGQPNYGYTF.

The chain links TRBV6-1 to TRBJ2-1; 7 nucleotides align to TRBD2. Germline trimming cut 5 bases from V and 3 bases from J; bases unmatched to any gene: 4. Germline CDR1 and CDR2: MNHNS and SASEGT. The CDR3 covers 14 residues. The CDR3 protein is CASSWERDYNEQFF. The CDR3 bases are TGTGCCAGCAGTTGGGAGCGGGACTACAATGAGCAGTTCTTC.

V gene TRBV19 combines with J gene TRBJ2-7, with D possibly matching TRBD1 (6 bases). This CDR3 contains 16 residues. Germline lookup yields CDR1 LNHDA and CDR2 SQIVND (reference sequence). Trimming took off 0 bases at V and 6 bases at J, with 18 bases between the two ends. The CDR3 protein is CASSIEYGSGASEQYF. The CDR3 DNA is TGTGCCAGTAGTATAGAATACGGTTCAGGGGCAAGCGAGCAGTACTTC. Complete variable domain (other parts from reference TRBV19 and TRBJ2-7): DGGITQSPKYLFRKEGQNVTLSCEQNLNHDAMYWYRQDPGQGLRLIYYSQIVNDFQKGDIAEGYSVSREKKESFPLTVTSAQKNPTAFYLCASSIEYGSGASEQYFGPGTRLTVT.

The rearrangement links TRBV4-3 to TRBJ2-7, with D unclear. CDR1 LGHNA and CDR2 YSLEER come from the germline V gene. The CDR3 covers 14 residues. Trimming removed 0 bases at V and 3 bases at J, with 9 bases between. CDR3 loop: CASSQDSGVYEQYF. CDR3 nucleotides: TGCGCCAGCAGCCAAGATAGTGGGGTCTACGAGCAGTACTTC.

The gene calls are TRBV11-2 and TRBJ2-1; TRBD1 is a possible D gene (6 bases). This CDR3 is 15 amino acids long. In germline, CDR1 is SGHAT, CDR2 FQNNGV. V lost 0 bases and J 6 bases, leaving 12 bases between the germline ends. As DNA, the CDR3 is TGTGCCAGCAGCTTAGACCGGACAGTGGGCAATGAGCAGTTCTTC. Encoded protein: CASSLDRTVGNEQFF.

This clone was seen only a few times. The chain employs TRBV7-2 and TRBJ2-7; D may be TRBD1 (6 bases). Trimming took 1 base from V and 6 from J, leaving 10 bases between them. CDR1 is SGHTA and CDR2 is FQGNSA in the germline V gene. This CDR3 spans 13 amino acids. The CDR3 spells CASSLGQVGEQYF. As DNA, the CDR3 is TGTGCCAGCAGCTTAGGACAGGTGGGCGAGCAGTACTTC.